This T cell receptor (beta chain) was retrieved from a study of persistence of HIV-infected CD4 T cells. The immunoSEQ assay was version 4, run in survey mode. Clones were sequenced by immunoSEQ multiplex PCR, and TCRdb holds only the in-frame ones, with some missing. The repertoire holds tens of thousands of clones, with roughly four fifths as singletons. A note on this clone: Its target is unknown.

Stimulation used approximately 9.1 ug/mL lysate from CMV-infected fibroblasts. CD40L-negative CD69-negative CD45RO-high memory CD4+ T cells were sorted as populations depleted of antigen-responding cells. Study-level results: CMV- and Gag-responding cells had lower TCRbeta richness than CD3/CD28-responding cells. Antigen-responding cells were enriched for degenerate expanded CDR3beta sequences. TCR analyses could not target the rare provirus-carrying CMV-responding cells.

The CDR3 sequence is 13 residues long. Germline CDR1 is LNHNV and CDR2 is YYDKDF (reference sequence). Trimming took off 6 bases at V and 1 base at J, with 9 bases between the two ends. V usage is TRBV15 and J usage is TRBJ1-1; tentatively, D is TRBD1 (5 bases). The source is an adult man with HIV who was CMV-seropositive. Sequencing was performed on CD4+ T cells sorted from PBMCs after roughly 18-hour stimulation, taken from a patient who received antiretroviral therapy. Written as DNA, the CDR3 is TGTGCCACCAGGTCGGGGACGAACACTGAAGCTTTCTTT. This encodes CATRSGTNTEAFF.